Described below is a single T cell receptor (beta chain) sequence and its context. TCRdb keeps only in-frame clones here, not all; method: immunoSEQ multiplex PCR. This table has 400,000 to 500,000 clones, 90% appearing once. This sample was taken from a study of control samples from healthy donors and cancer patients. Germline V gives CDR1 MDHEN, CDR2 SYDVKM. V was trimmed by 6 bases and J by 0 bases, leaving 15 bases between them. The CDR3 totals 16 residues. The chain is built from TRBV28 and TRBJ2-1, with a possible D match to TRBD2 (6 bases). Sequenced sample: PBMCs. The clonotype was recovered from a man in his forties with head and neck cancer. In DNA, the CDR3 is TGTGCCAGCAGCCGGCGGGACTTAAGCTCCTACAATGAGCAGTTCTTC. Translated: CASSRRDLSSYNEQFF.